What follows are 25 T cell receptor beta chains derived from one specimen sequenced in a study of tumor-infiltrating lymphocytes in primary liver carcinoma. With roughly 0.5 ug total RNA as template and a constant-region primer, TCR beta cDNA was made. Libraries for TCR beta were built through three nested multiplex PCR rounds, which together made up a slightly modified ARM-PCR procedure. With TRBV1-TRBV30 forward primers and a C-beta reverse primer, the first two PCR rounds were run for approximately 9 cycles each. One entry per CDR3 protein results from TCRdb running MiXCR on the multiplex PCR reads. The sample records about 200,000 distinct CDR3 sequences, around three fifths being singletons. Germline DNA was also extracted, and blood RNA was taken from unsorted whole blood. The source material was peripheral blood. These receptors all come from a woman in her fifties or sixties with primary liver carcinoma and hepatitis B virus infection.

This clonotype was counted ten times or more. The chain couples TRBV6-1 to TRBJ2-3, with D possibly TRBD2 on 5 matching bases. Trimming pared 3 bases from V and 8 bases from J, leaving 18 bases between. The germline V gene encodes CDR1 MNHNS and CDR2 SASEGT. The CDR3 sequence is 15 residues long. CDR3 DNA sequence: TGTGCCAGCAGTGAGTTAAGCGGTTCGGGTGGTACGCAGTATTTT. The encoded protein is CASSELSGSGGTQYF.

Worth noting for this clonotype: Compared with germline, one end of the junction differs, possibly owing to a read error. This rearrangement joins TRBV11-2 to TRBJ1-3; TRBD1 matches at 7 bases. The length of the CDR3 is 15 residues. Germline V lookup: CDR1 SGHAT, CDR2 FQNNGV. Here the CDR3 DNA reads TGTGCCAGTAGCTTACAGGGGCCCCTTGGAAACACCATATATTTT. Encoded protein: CASSLQGPLGNTIYF. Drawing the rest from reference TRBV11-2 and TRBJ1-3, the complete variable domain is EAGVAQSPRYKIIEKRQSVAFWCNPISGHATLYWYQQILGQGPKLLIQFQNNGVVDDSQLPKDRFSAERLKGVDSTLKIQPAKLEDSAVYLCASSLQGPLGNTIYFGEGSWLTVV.

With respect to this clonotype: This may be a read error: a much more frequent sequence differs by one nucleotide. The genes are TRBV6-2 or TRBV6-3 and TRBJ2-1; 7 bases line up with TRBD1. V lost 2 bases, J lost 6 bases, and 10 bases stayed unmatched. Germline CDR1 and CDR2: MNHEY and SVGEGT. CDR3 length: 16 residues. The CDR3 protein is CASSYRQGARVNEQFF. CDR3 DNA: TGTGCCAGCAGTTACCGACAGGGAGCGCGCGTCAATGAGCAGTTCTTC.

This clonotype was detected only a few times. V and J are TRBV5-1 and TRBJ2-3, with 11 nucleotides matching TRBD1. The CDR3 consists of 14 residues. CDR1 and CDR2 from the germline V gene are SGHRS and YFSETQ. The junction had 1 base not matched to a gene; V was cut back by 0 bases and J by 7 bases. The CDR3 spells CASSLGTGGNTQYF. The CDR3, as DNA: TGCGCCAGCAGCTTGGGGACAGGGGGCAATACGCAGTATTTT.

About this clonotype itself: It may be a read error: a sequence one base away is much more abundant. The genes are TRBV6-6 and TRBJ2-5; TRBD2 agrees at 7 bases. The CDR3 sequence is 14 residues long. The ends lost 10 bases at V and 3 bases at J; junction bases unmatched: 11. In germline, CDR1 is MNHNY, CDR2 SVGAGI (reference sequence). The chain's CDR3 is CANSGRAGKETQYF. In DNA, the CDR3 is TGTGCCAACAGCGGTAGAGCGGGAAAAGAGACCCAGTACTTC.

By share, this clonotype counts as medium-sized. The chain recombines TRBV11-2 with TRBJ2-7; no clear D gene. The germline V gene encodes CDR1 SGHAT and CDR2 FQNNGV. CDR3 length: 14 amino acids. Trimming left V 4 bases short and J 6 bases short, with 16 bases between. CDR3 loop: CASSSPQLSAEQYF. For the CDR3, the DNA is TGTGCCAGCAGCTCCCCTCAGCTTTCCGCCGAGCAGTACTTC.

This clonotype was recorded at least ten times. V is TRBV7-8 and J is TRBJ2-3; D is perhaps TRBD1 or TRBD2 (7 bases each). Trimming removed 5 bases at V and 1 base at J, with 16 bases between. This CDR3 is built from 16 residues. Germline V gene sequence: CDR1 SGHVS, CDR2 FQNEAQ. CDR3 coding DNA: TGTGCCAGCAGCAGGGGGCGGGGAGGGGGCACAGATACGCAGTATTTT. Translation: CASSRGRGGGTDTQYF.

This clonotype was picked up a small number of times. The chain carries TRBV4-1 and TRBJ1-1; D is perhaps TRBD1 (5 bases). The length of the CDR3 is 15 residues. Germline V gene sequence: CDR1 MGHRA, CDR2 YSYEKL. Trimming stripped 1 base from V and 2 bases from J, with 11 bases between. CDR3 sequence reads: CASSQVGGTNTEAFF. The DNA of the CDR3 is TGCGCCAGCAGCCAAGTTGGGGGAACTAACACTGAAGCTTTCTTT.

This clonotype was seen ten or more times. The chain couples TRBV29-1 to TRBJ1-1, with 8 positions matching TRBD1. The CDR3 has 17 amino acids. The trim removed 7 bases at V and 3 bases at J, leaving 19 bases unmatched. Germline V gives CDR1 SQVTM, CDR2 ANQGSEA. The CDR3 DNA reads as TGCAGCGGGAGGGGCGCAACAGGGGGAATTTTGCACACTGAAGCTTTCTTT. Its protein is CSGRGATGGILHTEAFF.

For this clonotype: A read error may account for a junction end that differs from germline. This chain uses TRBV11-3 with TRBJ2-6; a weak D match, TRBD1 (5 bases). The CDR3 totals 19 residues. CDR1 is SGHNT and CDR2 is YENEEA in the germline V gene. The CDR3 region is CASSLQGALHGSGANALTF. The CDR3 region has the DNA TGTGCCAGCAGCTTACAAGGAGCGCTTCATGGCTCTGGGGCCAACGCCCTGACTTTC.

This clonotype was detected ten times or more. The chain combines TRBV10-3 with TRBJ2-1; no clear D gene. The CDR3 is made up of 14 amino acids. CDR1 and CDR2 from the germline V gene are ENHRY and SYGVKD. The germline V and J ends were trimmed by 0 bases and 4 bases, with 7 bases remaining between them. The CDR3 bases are TGTGCCATCAGTGAGTCGTGGGCTTACAATGAGCAGTTCTTC. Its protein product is CAISESWAYNEQFF.

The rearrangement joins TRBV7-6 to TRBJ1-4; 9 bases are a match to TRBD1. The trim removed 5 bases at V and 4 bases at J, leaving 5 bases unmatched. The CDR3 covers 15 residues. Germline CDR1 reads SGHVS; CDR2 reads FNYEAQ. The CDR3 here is CASSHRDRVNEKLFF. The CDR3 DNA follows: TGTGCCAGCAGCCACCGGGACAGGGTTAATGAAAAACTGTTTTTT.

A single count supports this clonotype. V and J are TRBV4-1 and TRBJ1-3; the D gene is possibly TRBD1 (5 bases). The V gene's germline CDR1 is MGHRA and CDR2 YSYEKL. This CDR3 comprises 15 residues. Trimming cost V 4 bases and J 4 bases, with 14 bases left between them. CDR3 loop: CASSLGGTLGNTIYF. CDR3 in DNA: TGCGCCAGCAGCCTTGGTGGGACGTTGGGAAACACCATATATTTT.

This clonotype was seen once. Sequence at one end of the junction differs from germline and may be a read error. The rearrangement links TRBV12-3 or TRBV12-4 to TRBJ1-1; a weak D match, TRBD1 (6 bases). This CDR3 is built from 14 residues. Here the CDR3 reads CASNGGPGNTGAFF. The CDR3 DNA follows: TGTGCCAGCAATGGGGGGCCCGGGAACACTGGAGCTTTCTTT.

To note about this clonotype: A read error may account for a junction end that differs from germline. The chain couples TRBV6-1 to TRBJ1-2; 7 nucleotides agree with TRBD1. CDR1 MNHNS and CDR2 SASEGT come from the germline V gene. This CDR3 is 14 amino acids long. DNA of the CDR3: TGTACCAGCAGGCGGACAGGCTCAAACTATGGCTACACCTTC. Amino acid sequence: CTSRRTGSNYGYTF.

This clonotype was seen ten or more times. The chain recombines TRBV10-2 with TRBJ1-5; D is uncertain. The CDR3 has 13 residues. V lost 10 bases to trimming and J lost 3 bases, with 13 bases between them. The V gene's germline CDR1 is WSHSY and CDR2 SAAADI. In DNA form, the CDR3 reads TGCGCCACGGGCCCCACAGACAATCAGCCCCAGCATTTT. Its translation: CATGPTDNQPQHF.

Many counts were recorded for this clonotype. CDR3 region: CASSQDTGYEQYF. CDR3 nucleotides: TGTGCCAGCAGTCAGGACACCGGCTACGAGCAGTACTTC. V gene TRBV6-5 combines with J gene TRBJ2-7, with a tentative D call TRBD1 (5 bases). CDR3 size: 13 residues. Germline V gene data show CDR1 as MNHEY and CDR2 as SVGAGI. Trimming shortened V by 5 bases and J by 3 bases, and 11 bases separated the two germline ends.

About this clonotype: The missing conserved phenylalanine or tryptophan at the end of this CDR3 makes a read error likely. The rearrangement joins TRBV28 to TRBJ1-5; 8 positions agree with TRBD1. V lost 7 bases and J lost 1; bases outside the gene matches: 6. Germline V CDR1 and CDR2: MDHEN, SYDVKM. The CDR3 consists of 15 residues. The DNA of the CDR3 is TGTGCCAGCAAAACAGGGGGAAGGAGCAATCAGCCCCAGCATTTA. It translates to CASKTGGRSNQPQHL.

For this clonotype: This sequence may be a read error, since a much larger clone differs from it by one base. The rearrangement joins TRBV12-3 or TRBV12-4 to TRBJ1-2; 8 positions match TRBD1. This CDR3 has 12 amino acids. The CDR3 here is CASSSAGTGYSF. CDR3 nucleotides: TGTGCCAGCAGTTCCGCCGGGACAGGATACAGCTTC.

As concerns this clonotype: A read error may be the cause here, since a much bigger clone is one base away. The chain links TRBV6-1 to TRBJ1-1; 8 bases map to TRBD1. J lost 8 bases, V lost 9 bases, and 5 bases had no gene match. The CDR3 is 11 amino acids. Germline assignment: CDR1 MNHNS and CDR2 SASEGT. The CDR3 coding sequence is TGTGCCAGGAGCCGGGACAGGGAAGCTTTCTTT. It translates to CARSRDREAFF.

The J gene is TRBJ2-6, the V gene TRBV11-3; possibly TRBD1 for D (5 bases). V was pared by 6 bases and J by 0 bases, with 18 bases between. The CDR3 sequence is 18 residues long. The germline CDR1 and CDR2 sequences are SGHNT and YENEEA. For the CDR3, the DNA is TGTGCCAGCAGTCCTCGGTTGGGGCCTTACTCTGGGGCCAACGTCCTGACTTTC. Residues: CASSPRLGPYSGANVLTF.

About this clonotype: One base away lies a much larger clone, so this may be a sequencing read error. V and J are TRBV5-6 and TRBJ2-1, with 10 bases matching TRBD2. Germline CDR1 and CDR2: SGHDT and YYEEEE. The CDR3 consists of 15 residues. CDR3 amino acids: CASSLVSGRWYERFF. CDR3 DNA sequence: TGTGCCAGCAGCTTGGTTAGCGGGAGGTGGTATGAGCGGTTCTTC.

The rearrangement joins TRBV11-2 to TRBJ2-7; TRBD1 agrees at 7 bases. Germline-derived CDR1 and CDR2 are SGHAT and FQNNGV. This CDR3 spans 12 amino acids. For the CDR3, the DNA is TGCGCCAGCAGCTTAGGGGGCCACGAGCACTACGTC. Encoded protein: CASSLGGHEHYV.

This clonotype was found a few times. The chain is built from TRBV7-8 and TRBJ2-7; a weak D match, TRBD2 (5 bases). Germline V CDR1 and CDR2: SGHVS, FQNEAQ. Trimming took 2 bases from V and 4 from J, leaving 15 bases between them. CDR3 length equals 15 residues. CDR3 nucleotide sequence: TGTGCCAGCAGCTTATTCGAGGGTGTTGGTTACGAGCAGTACTTC. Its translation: CASSLFEGVGYEQYF.

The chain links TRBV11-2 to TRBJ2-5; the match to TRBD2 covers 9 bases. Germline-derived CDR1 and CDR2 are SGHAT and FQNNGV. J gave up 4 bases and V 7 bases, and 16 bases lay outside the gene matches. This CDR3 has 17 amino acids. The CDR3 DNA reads TGTGCCAGCAATCCTGGGGGACAACTAGCGGGCCTAGAGACCCAGTACTTC. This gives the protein CASNPGGQLAGLETQYF.